One and the same sample provided the 31 T cell receptor beta chains below, sequenced in a study of T cell repertoires in cytomegalovirus infection. TCRdb ran MiXCR on the reads and lists one entry per CDR3 protein. The data hold a few hundred thousand distinct CDR3 sequences, with 12% to 15% observed a single time. The source material was PBMCs. The receptors were sampled from a human donor in good health (CMV status not recorded). Some clones in this sample may be carry-over from other donors' samples.

This clonotype has only a few counts. V usage is TRBV6-6 and J usage is TRBJ1-5; D unresolved. Germline V gene data show CDR1 as MNHNY and CDR2 as SVGAGI (reference sequence). The CDR3 has 15 amino acids. V lost 5 bases and J 4 bases, leaving 15 bases between the germline ends. The CDR3 DNA sequence: TGTGCCAGCAGTCCCCTTCCCGTGGGGAATCAGCCCCAGCATTTT. This gives the protein CASSPLPVGNQPQHF.

The table lists this clonotype with many counts. The rearrangement links TRBV7-3 to TRBJ2-1; possibly TRBD2 for D (6 bases). CDR1 is SGHTA and CDR2 is FQGTGA in the germline V gene. The CDR3 has 13 amino acids. Trimming removed 3 bases at V and 9 bases at J, with 12 bases between. CDR3 sequence reads: CASSLSSGGEQFF. In DNA form, the CDR3 reads TGTGCCAGCAGCTTGTCCTCCGGGGGTGAGCAGTTCTTC. Filled out from reference TRBV7-3 and TRBJ2-1, the complete variable domain reads GAGVSQTPSNKVTEKGKYVELRCDPISGHTALYWYRQSLGQGPEFLIYFQGTGAADDSGLPNDRFFAVRPEGSVSTLKIQRTERGDSAVYLCASSLSSGGEQFFGPGTRLTVL.

This clonotype was counted a few times. The chain carries TRBV20-1 and TRBJ1-2, with a weak D call TRBD1 (5 bases). The CDR3 is made up of 12 amino acids. Trimming left V 6 bases short and J 4 bases short, with 12 bases between. Germline assignment: CDR1 DFQATT and CDR2 SNEGSKA (reference sequence). The CDR3 protein is CSATGHLYGYTF. The CDR3 DNA sequence: TGCAGTGCCACCGGACACCTCTATGGCTACACCTTC.

This clonotype was seen a few times. The gene calls are TRBV15 and TRBJ2-4; 11 bases agree with TRBD2. After removal of 5 bases from V and 1 base from J, the junction contained 4 bases not matched to a gene. The CDR3 contains 16 residues. Germline V gene data show CDR1 as LNHNV and CDR2 as YYDKDF (reference sequence). Here the CDR3 reads CATSALAGAAKNIQYF. In DNA form, the CDR3 reads TGTGCCACCAGCGCACTAGCGGGGGCGGCCAAAAACATTCAGTACTTC.

A word on this clonotype: One end of the junction is discordant with germline, which a read error may explain. The chain combines TRBV18 with TRBJ2-1, with D possibly TRBD2 on 7 matching bases. The CDR3 has 14 residues. Germline V gene lookup returns CDR1 KGHSH and CDR2 LQKENI. CDR3 amino acids: CASSPPAGDNEQLF. The CDR3, as DNA: TGTGCCAGCTCACCACCGGCGGGGGACAATGAGCAGCTCTTC.

V gene TRBV27 combines with J gene TRBJ2-5, with 7 bases fitting TRBD1. V lost 4 bases to trimming and J lost 5 bases; unmatched junction nucleotides: 10. CDR1 MNHEY and CDR2 SMNVEV come from the germline V gene (reference sequence). The length of the CDR3 is 15 residues. This chain's CDR3 is CASSSSSQGVETQYF. In nucleotides, the CDR3 is TGTGCCAGCAGTTCCAGTTCGCAGGGGGTTGAGACCCAGTACTTC.

The chain employs TRBV29-1 and TRBJ1-1; D may be TRBD1 (5 bases). Germline V gene lookup returns CDR1 SQVTM and CDR2 ANQGSEA. The CDR3 consists of 14 residues. Trimming took 3 bases from V and 1 from J, leaving 12 bases between them. CDR3 DNA: TGCAGCGTTGATATCGGGGGGACGAACACTGAAGCTTTCTTT. Translated, it gives CSVDIGGTNTEAFF.

The chain carries TRBV2 and TRBJ1-2, with D tentatively TRBD1 (6 bases). The CDR3 extends over 15 amino acids. V was shortened by 7 bases and J by 1 base, with 16 bases between the two germline ends. Germline assignment: CDR1 SNHLY and CDR2 FYNNEI. CDR3 protein: CASTPARGGNYGYTF. The CDR3 coding sequence is TGTGCCAGCACACCGGCACGAGGGGGTAACTATGGCTACACCTTC.

The V call is TRBV20-1, the J call TRBJ2-1, with D unresolved. Looked up from germline, CDR1 is DFQATT and CDR2 is SNEGSKA (reference sequence). V lost 5 bases, J lost 9 bases, and 17 bases lay in between. CDR3 length: 13 amino acids. The DNA for the CDR3 is TGCAGTGCTCAGGAAGTTGGGATAGGTGAGCAGTTCTTC. Translating it yields CSAQEVGIGEQFF.

The chain has TRBV29-1 and TRBJ1-2, with D unclear. CDR1 SQVTM and CDR2 ANQGSEA come from the germline V gene. This CDR3 spans 13 amino acids. V was cut by 5 bases and J by 6 bases, with 16 bases left in between. CDR3 nucleotide sequence: TGCAGCGTTCAGACTAAGCGGGTGAATGGCTACACCTTC. Translated: CSVQTKRVNGYTF.

Ten or more counts support this clonotype. The chain carries TRBV7-2 and TRBJ1-1, with TRBD1 matching 9 bases. CDR3 size: 15 residues. With V trimmed by 4 bases and J by 3 bases, 6 bases remained unmatched. CDR1 is SGHTA and CDR2 is FQGNSA in the germline V gene. Here the CDR3 reads CASSSGGTGYTEAFF. The DNA for the CDR3 is TGTGCCAGCAGCTCGGGGGGGACAGGGTACACTGAAGCTTTCTTT.

This clonotype was picked up many times. The chain employs TRBV28 and TRBJ2-2; D might be TRBD2 (5 bases). The ends were cut back, 3 bases at V and 4 bases at J, with 9 bases in the middle. CDR1 MDHEN and CDR2 SYDVKM come from the germline V gene. The CDR3 runs 14 residues. CDR3 DNA: TGTGCCAGCAGTTTCCGCGGGCCCACCGGGGAGCTGTTTTTT. Translating it yields CASSFRGPTGELFF.

This clonotype was found a few times. The chain recombines TRBV15 with TRBJ2-2; tentatively, D is TRBD2 (5 bases). V was pared by 1 base and J by 0 bases, with 12 bases between. The V gene's germline CDR1 is LNHNV and CDR2 YYDKDF (reference sequence). This CDR3 comprises 17 residues. Here the CDR3 reads CATSRARHGANTGELFF. The CDR3 coding sequence is TGTGCCACCAGCAGAGCCCGTCACGGGGCGAACACCGGGGAGCTGTTTTTT.

This clonotype occurred many times. This chain uses TRBV6-5 with TRBJ2-3; D may correspond to TRBD1 or TRBD2 (5 bases each). The CDR3 loop spans 17 amino acids. V shed 2 bases and J shed 1 base, with 16 bases lying between them. CDR1 is MNHEY, CDR2 SVGAGI, per germline. The CDR3 bases are TGTGCCAGCAGTTACGGGGCGAGGGTTGATGGCACAGATACGCAGTATTTT. Encoded protein: CASSYGARVDGTDTQYF.

The V call is TRBV20-1, the J call TRBJ2-7, with 9 nucleotides matching TRBD1. The CDR3 has 16 residues. Trimming removed 4 bases from V and 3 bases from J; junction bases left unmatched: 13. CDR1 is DFQATT and CDR2 is SNEGSKA in the germline V gene (reference sequence). The CDR3 protein is CSATGGKDRGGYEQYF. CDR3 bases: TGCAGTGCTACTGGGGGGAAGGACAGGGGAGGCTACGAGCAGTACTTC.

This clonotype was counted at least ten times. The chain has TRBV7-2 and TRBJ2-1; 11 bases align to TRBD2. CDR3 length equals 15 residues. Germline V gene sequence: CDR1 SGHTA, CDR2 FQGNSA. J gave up 12 bases and V 5 bases, and 12 bases lay outside the gene matches. CDR3 protein: CASSRTGTSGPGQFF. CDR3 nucleotide sequence: TGTGCCAGCAGCCGCACCGGGACTAGCGGCCCCGGGCAGTTCTTC.

This clonotype showed up just a few times. This chain links TRBV28 with TRBJ1-2; D gene unclear. This CDR3 spans 14 amino acids. With 5 bases removed from V and 4 bases from J, the gap between germline ends came to 14 bases. Germline CDR1 is MDHEN and CDR2 is SYDVKM. The CDR3 region has the DNA TGTGCCAGCAGTGCCGCTAGGGTAGGCTATGGCTACACCTTC. Protein: CASSAARVGYGYTF.

This clonotype occurred a few times. The gene calls are TRBV23-1 and TRBJ2-1; the match to TRBD1 covers 9 bases. TRBV23-1 is recorded as an ORF, its role being uncertain. Trimming took 7 bases from V and 5 from J; bases not matched to a gene: 9. There are 15 residues in the CDR3. Here the CDR3 DNA reads TGCGCCAGCACCGATCTGGGACAGGGAGACAATGAGCAGTTCTTC. This gives the protein CASTDLGQGDNEQFF.

This clonotype was recorded a few times. The J gene is TRBJ1-2, the V gene TRBV29-1; TRBD1 matches at 7 bases. The germline gives CDR1 SQVTM, CDR2 ANQGSEA. The V gene end was trimmed by 6 bases and the J gene end by 6 bases; junction bases not matched to a gene: 13. The CDR3 sequence is 14 residues long. The DNA for the CDR3 is TGCAGCGTACTCTTAGTCGGAGGGGGCGATGGCTACACCTTC. Protein sequence: CSVLLVGGGDGYTF.

This clonotype was recorded a few times. CDR3: CSGGRGSDGELFF. The CDR3 region has the DNA TGCAGCGGCGGCAGGGGGTCGGACGGGGAGCTGTTTTTT. The rearrangement joins TRBV29-1 to TRBJ2-2; the match to TRBD1 covers 7 bases. The V and J ends lost 7 bases and 7 bases, in that order; junction bases with no gene match: 9. CDR1 and CDR2 (germline): SQVTM, ANQGSEA. The CDR3 length is 13 residues.

This clonotype showed up many times. The chain links TRBV7-8 to TRBJ1-5, with D possibly TRBD1 on 6 matching bases. CDR3 length: 16 residues. The V end lost 4 bases, the J end lost 0 bases, and 13 bases lay between the germline ends. CDR1 SGHVS and CDR2 FQNEAQ come from the germline V gene. This chain's CDR3 is CASSWIRGYSNQPQHF. The CDR3 region has the DNA TGTGCCAGCAGCTGGATCAGGGGATATAGCAATCAGCCCCAGCATTTT.

The rearrangement uses TRBV2 and TRBJ2-1; D may be TRBD2 (5 bases). Germline CDR1 is SNHLY and CDR2 is FYNNEI. The CDR3 has 15 amino acids. V lost 6 bases and J 0 bases, leaving 12 bases between the germline ends. The chain's CDR3 is CASSIASPSYNEQFF. The CDR3, as DNA: TGTGCCAGCAGCATAGCGAGCCCCTCCTACAATGAGCAGTTCTTC.

This clonotype has just a few counts. The chain combines TRBV4-3 with TRBJ2-5, with no clear D. The length of the CDR3 is 13 residues. The germline V gene has CDR1 LGHNA and CDR2 YSLEER. The V end lost 1 base, the J end lost 7 bases, and 10 bases lay between the germline ends. The chain's CDR3 is CASSQGLIGTQYF. The CDR3, as DNA: TGCGCCAGCAGCCAAGGGCTAATAGGGACCCAGTACTTC.

This clonotype came up many times. This sequence joins TRBV28 and TRBJ2-6; no reliable D call. Deletions cut 4 bases from V and 2 bases from J, with 9 bases between. Germline lookup yields CDR1 MDHEN and CDR2 SYDVKM. The CDR3 is made up of 15 amino acids. The chain's CDR3 is CASSSQSPGANVLTF. The CDR3 DNA sequence: TGTGCCAGCAGTTCTCAGTCTCCTGGGGCCAACGTCCTGACTTTC.

This clonotype occurred many times. This sequence joins TRBV6-1 and TRBJ1-6; 7 bases are shared with TRBD1. The CDR3 contains 15 residues. The V and J ends lost 3 bases and 9 bases, in that order; junction bases with no gene match: 8. Germline V gives CDR1 MNHNS, CDR2 SASEGT. CDR3 sequence reads: CASSERNRGGSPLHF. In nucleotides, the CDR3 is TGTGCCAGCAGTGAGAGAAACAGGGGTGGTTCACCCCTCCACTTT.

This clonotype has a count of ten or more. The gene calls are TRBV27 and TRBJ1-1; D is unresolved. Germline-derived CDR1 and CDR2 are MNHEY and SMNVEV (reference sequence). The germline V and J ends were trimmed by 4 bases and 0 bases, with 9 bases remaining between them. The CDR3 extends over 14 amino acids. The CDR3 DNA reads TGTGCCAGCAGTTGGGTAGGATTGAACACTGAAGCTTTCTTT. Amino acid sequence: CASSWVGLNTEAFF.

The V and J genes are TRBV20-1 and TRBJ2-7; D may be TRBD2 (5 bases). In germline, CDR1 is DFQATT, CDR2 SNEGSKA (reference sequence). Between the trimmed V and J ends, which lost 1 base and 5 bases, there was a span of 18 bases. CDR3 size: 15 residues. The CDR3 spells CSARGPAGHGDEQYF. CDR3 nucleotide sequence: TGCAGTGCTAGAGGCCCGGCGGGCCACGGCGACGAGCAGTACTTC.

This clonotype was recorded at least ten times. V gene TRBV6-1 combines with J gene TRBJ2-3, with D unresolved. The germline gives CDR1 MNHNS, CDR2 SASEGT. V was clipped by 4 bases and J by 3 bases, with 11 bases between them. The CDR3 runs 14 residues. The CDR3 DNA reads as TGTGCCAGCAGTGGACTCGGGTTAACAGATACGCAGTATTTT. Translation: CASSGLGLTDTQYF.

This clonotype occurred many times. The chain links TRBV12-3 or TRBV12-4 to TRBJ1-2; 8 nucleotides agree with TRBD1. CDR3 length equals 16 residues. V shed 6 bases, J shed 8 bases, and the junction held 17 bases outside the gene matches. CDR3 DNA sequence: TGTGCCAGCAGCACTACTATCGGACAGGGACGGTGGGGCTACACCTTC. Its protein product is CASSTTIGQGRWGYTF.

There are a few counts of this clonotype. V is TRBV20-1 and J is TRBJ1-5, with TRBD1 as a possible D gene (6 bases). Germline V lookup: CDR1 DFQATT, CDR2 SNEGSKA (reference sequence). V was cut by 3 bases and J by 6 bases, with 27 bases left in between. CDR3 length: 18 amino acids. The chain's CDR3 is CSASPVTGFRGLGQPQHF. The CDR3 bases are TGCAGTGCTAGCCCGGTAACAGGGTTCCGAGGGTTGGGTCAGCCCCAGCATTTT.

This clonotype was observed many times. V is TRBV19 and J is TRBJ2-2; D tentatively fits TRBD1 or TRBD2 (5 bases each). CDR1 is LNHDA, CDR2 SQIVND, per germline (reference sequence). V lost 3 bases, J lost 3 bases, and 8 bases lay in between. This CDR3 comprises 14 residues. CDR3 sequence reads: CASSMGVDTGELFF. The CDR3 coding sequence is TGTGCCAGTAGTATGGGGGTTGACACCGGGGAGCTGTTTTTT.